This T cell receptor (beta chain) was sequenced in a study of cytomegalovirus exposure and HLA in healthy donors. Study-level points and caveats: Altogether, 150 to 200 TCR beta chains were recorded as cytomegalovirus-associated. The classifier, whose performance was assessed in both the original and validation cohorts, reportedly diagnosed cytomegalovirus status with high specificity and sensitivity. In vitro experiments confirmed that a few CMV-associated chains were specific for CMV antigens.

CDR3 length: 17 residues. The data were produced by immunoSEQ multiplex PCR, yet TCRdb's version contains in-frame clones alone and is incomplete. The sample yields some 200,000 clones, about 80% seen once. Regarding this clone: Its cognate antigen is unknown.

Specimen: PBMCs. This TCR was sampled from a woman aged 18-30 years in good health and CMV-seropositive. This chain links TRBV1 with TRBJ2-7; the DNA was not used to check the table's D call, TRBD2. TRBV1 is recorded as a pseudogene. In nucleotides, the CDR3 is TGCACCAGCAGCCAAGTTGGGCGTAGCGGGTACTCCTACGAGCAGTACTTC. This sequence encodes CTSSQVGRSGYSYEQYF.